This is a list of T cell receptor beta chains from one sample in a study of blood T cells in healthy people across ages. Each CDR3 protein gets one entry after TCRdb re-called the 5' RACE reads with MiXCR. Of over 1.5 million distinct CDR3 sequences listed, about 49% are singletons. Sequencing used blood. The receptors were gathered from a woman between 35 and 50 years old in good health. Each CDR3 is given with its conserved first and last residue. Fields, in order: V gene, J gene, clone size, D gene, CDR3 DNA, CDR3 protein. A D gene is named only where the DNA matches it firmly. A clone size is listed for some rows: how often the clone was seen (once, few, many), or a class if it is expanded.

v_call: TRBV7-9
j_call: TRBJ1-2
clone_size: NA
d_call: NA
cdr3_nt: TGTGCCAGCAGCTTAGATGTGACAGCGGCTAACTATGGCTACACCTTC
cdr3_aa: CASSLDVTAANYGYTF

v_call: TRBV4-2
j_call: TRBJ1-1
clone_size: NA
d_call: NA
cdr3_nt: TGTGCCAGCAGCCAAGTAGAGGGATCTGAAGCTTTCTTT
cdr3_aa: CASSQVEGSEAFF

v_call: TRBV13
j_call: TRBJ2-5
clone_size: few
d_call: TRBD2
cdr3_nt: TGTGCCAGCAGCACACTAGCGGACCAAGAGACCCAGTACTTC
cdr3_aa: CASSTLADQETQYF

v_call: TRBV27
j_call: TRBJ2-7
clone_size: NA
d_call: NA
cdr3_nt: TGTGCCAGCAGTGTATTCCCTGAAGCCTACGAGCAGTACTTC
cdr3_aa: CASSVFPEAYEQYF

v_call: TRBV10-3
j_call: TRBJ2-7
clone_size: NA
d_call: NA
cdr3_nt: TGTGCCGTCAGTGCACGGGGTGAGTCCTACGAGCAGTACTTC
cdr3_aa: CAVSARGESYEQYF

v_call: TRBV20-1
j_call: TRBJ2-5
clone_size: NA
d_call: TRBD2
cdr3_nt: TGCAGTGCTAACCTTCGGACTAGCGGGAGGGAGACCCAGTACTTC
cdr3_aa: CSANLRTSGRETQYF

v_call: TRBV2
j_call: TRBJ2-3
clone_size: NA
d_call: NA
cdr3_nt: TGTGCCAGCAGTGATAGGTACAGCACAGATACGCAGTATTTT
cdr3_aa: CASSDRYSTDTQYF

v_call: TRBV4-3
j_call: TRBJ1-2
clone_size: NA
d_call: NA
cdr3_nt: TGCGCCAGCAGCCAAGATCTATCGCGGGGGAGTAGAGGCTACACCTTC
cdr3_aa: CASSQDLSRGSRGYTF

v_call: TRBV25-1
j_call: TRBJ2-5
clone_size: NA
d_call: NA
cdr3_nt: TGTGCCAGCAGTGAATATACGGGCGCTCAAGAGACCCAGTACTTC
cdr3_aa: CASSEYTGAQETQYF

v_call: TRBV6-2/TRBV6-3
j_call: TRBJ2-6
clone_size: NA
d_call: TRBD2
cdr3_nt: TGTGCCAGCAGTGTCCCCGGGACTAGCCACCTCTCTGGGGCCAACGTCCTGACTTTC
cdr3_aa: CASSVPGTSHLSGANVLTF

v_call: TRBV7-2
j_call: TRBJ2-1
clone_size: few
d_call: NA
cdr3_nt: TGTGCCAGCAGCTTAGCATCGTCTTTGAACAATGAGCAGTTCTTC
cdr3_aa: CASSLASSLNNEQFF

v_call: TRBV7-2
j_call: TRBJ2-7
clone_size: many
d_call: TRBD1
cdr3_nt: TGTGCCAGCAGCTTAGGATCCGGGACAGGGGGCCACGAGCAGTACTTC
cdr3_aa: CASSLGSGTGGHEQYF

v_call: TRBV6-5
j_call: TRBJ2-1
clone_size: NA
d_call: NA
cdr3_nt: TGTGCCAGCAGTAAGGCCAATGAGCAGTTCTTC
cdr3_aa: CASSKANEQFF

v_call: TRBV28
j_call: TRBJ2-1
clone_size: NA
d_call: TRBD2
cdr3_nt: TGTGCCAGCAGTGGCCCCTGGTCGGAGCGGGGGAACTACAATGAGCAGTTCTTC
cdr3_aa: CASSGPWSERGNYNEQFF

v_call: TRBV6-6
j_call: TRBJ1-2
clone_size: NA
d_call: NA
cdr3_nt: TGTGCCAGCAGTTCGCACCTCGTCGGGGCGGAGGGCTACACCTTC
cdr3_aa: CASSSHLVGAEGYTF

v_call: TRBV5-1
j_call: TRBJ2-7
clone_size: NA
d_call: NA
cdr3_nt: TGCGCCAGCACCCCATCGGGTAACGCTAACGAGCAGTACTTC
cdr3_aa: CASTPSGNANEQYF

v_call: TRBV12-3/TRBV12-4
j_call: TRBJ1-5
clone_size: once
d_call: NA
cdr3_nt: TGTGCCAGCAGTTTTCAGGGTTACAATCAGCCCCAGCATTTT
cdr3_aa: CASSFQGYNQPQHF

v_call: TRBV20-1
j_call: TRBJ1-2
clone_size: NA
d_call: NA
cdr3_nt: TGCAGTGCTAATGAAGGTAGAAACTATGGCTACACCTTC
cdr3_aa: CSANEGRNYGYTF

v_call: TRBV4-2
j_call: TRBJ2-3
clone_size: NA
d_call: NA
cdr3_nt: TGTGCCAGCAGCCATCAGCAGGGTAAGGGCACAGATACGCAGTATTTT
cdr3_aa: CASSHQQGKGTDTQYF

v_call: TRBV6-2/TRBV6-3
j_call: TRBJ2-4
clone_size: NA
d_call: NA
cdr3_nt: TGTGCCAGCACCGAAGAGGGGTACGGAAACATTCAGTACTTC
cdr3_aa: CASTEEGYGNIQYF

v_call: TRBV28
j_call: TRBJ2-6
clone_size: NA
d_call: NA
cdr3_nt: TGTGCCAGCAGCCTGCGATTGGGGACCCACTCTGGGGCCAACGTCCTGACTTTC
cdr3_aa: CASSLRLGTHSGANVLTF

v_call: TRBV6-5
j_call: TRBJ2-3
clone_size: NA
d_call: TRBD2
cdr3_nt: TGTGCCAGCAGTTACTCGAAACTAGCGGGGGCCGCAGATACGCAGTATTTT
cdr3_aa: CASSYSKLAGAADTQYF

v_call: TRBV6-5
j_call: TRBJ2-7
clone_size: NA
d_call: TRBD1
cdr3_nt: TGTGCCAGCAGTTACTCGAGATGGACAGGGAATCCCTACGAGCAGTACTTC
cdr3_aa: CASSYSRWTGNPYEQYF

v_call: TRBV20-1
j_call: TRBJ2-6
clone_size: many
d_call: NA
cdr3_nt: TGCAGTGCTAGACCGGGGGCCAACGTCCTGACTTTC
cdr3_aa: CSARPGANVLTF

v_call: TRBV20-1
j_call: TRBJ2-3
clone_size: NA
d_call: TRBD2
cdr3_nt: TGCAGTTCAAGGACTAGCGGGGGGTCAGATACGCAGTATTTT
cdr3_aa: CSSRTSGGSDTQYF

v_call: TRBV20-1
j_call: TRBJ1-6
clone_size: NA
d_call: TRBD1
cdr3_nt: TGCAGTGCTAGGACAGGGGCCCGTAATTCACCCCTCCACTTT
cdr3_aa: CSARTGARNSPLHF

v_call: TRBV18
j_call: TRBJ2-6
clone_size: once
d_call: NA
cdr3_nt: TGTGCCAGCTCACCGGGACCCGATTCTGGGGCCAACGTCCTGACTTTC
cdr3_aa: CASSPGPDSGANVLTF

v_call: TRBV6-5
j_call: TRBJ2-5
clone_size: NA
d_call: TRBD2
cdr3_nt: TGTGCCAGCAGTACTGCGGGGGGCCTCGTGACCCAGTACTTC
cdr3_aa: CASSTAGGLVTQYF

v_call: TRBV4-3
j_call: TRBJ1-5
clone_size: NA
d_call: NA
cdr3_nt: TGCGCCAGCAGCCAAGCTCATAGCAATCAGCCCCAGCATTTT
cdr3_aa: CASSQAHSNQPQHF

v_call: TRBV7-9
j_call: TRBJ2-1
clone_size: NA
d_call: TRBD2
cdr3_nt: TGTGCCAGCAGTCCCCCGGTCTCGCAAAGCGGGGGGATAAATGAGCAGTTCTTC
cdr3_aa: CASSPPVSQSGGINEQFF

v_call: TRBV4-3
j_call: TRBJ2-5
clone_size: NA
d_call: TRBD2
cdr3_nt: TGCGCCAGCAGCCAAGAATCTTGGGGGGGGGAAGAGACCCAGTACTTC
cdr3_aa: CASSQESWGGEETQYF

v_call: TRBV7-2
j_call: TRBJ2-3
clone_size: NA
d_call: TRBD2
cdr3_nt: TGTGCCAGCAGCCAGACTAGCGGGGGGCGAACAGATACGCAGTATTTT
cdr3_aa: CASSQTSGGRTDTQYF

v_call: TRBV29-1
j_call: TRBJ2-5
clone_size: NA
d_call: NA
cdr3_nt: TGCAGCGCTTTATTTGAGTACCAAGAGACCCAGTACTTC
cdr3_aa: CSALFEYQETQYF

v_call: TRBV28
j_call: TRBJ2-3
clone_size: NA
d_call: NA
cdr3_nt: TGTGCCAGCAAAATGGGGGAGTTAGGCACAGATACGCAGTATTTT
cdr3_aa: CASKMGELGTDTQYF

v_call: TRBV27
j_call: TRBJ1-2
clone_size: NA
d_call: NA
cdr3_nt: TGTGCCAGCCGTTTCCTCGGGACACCCAACTATGGCTACACCTTC
cdr3_aa: CASRFLGTPNYGYTF

v_call: TRBV6-6
j_call: TRBJ2-3
clone_size: few
d_call: NA
cdr3_nt: TGTGCCAGCAGTCGACCCGACACCACAGATACGCAGTATTTT
cdr3_aa: CASSRPDTTDTQYF

v_call: TRBV12-3/TRBV12-4
j_call: TRBJ2-2
clone_size: NA
d_call: NA
cdr3_nt: TGTGCCAGCAGTTTCCAGGGCGACACCGGGGAGCTGTTTTTT
cdr3_aa: CASSFQGDTGELFF

v_call: TRBV7-9
j_call: TRBJ1-6
clone_size: NA
d_call: NA
cdr3_nt: TGTGCCAGCAGCTTCGACACAAGCTATAATTCACCCCTCCACTTT
cdr3_aa: CASSFDTSYNSPLHF

v_call: TRBV11-2
j_call: TRBJ2-7
clone_size: NA
d_call: NA
cdr3_nt: TGTGCCAGCAGCTCCCGGGCCAGATTTTACGAGCAGTACTTC
cdr3_aa: CASSSRARFYEQYF

v_call: TRBV13
j_call: TRBJ2-7
clone_size: NA
d_call: NA
cdr3_nt: TGTGCCAGCAGCACAGGCCACAGGGTTTCCTACAATGAGCAGTACTTC
cdr3_aa: CASSTGHRVSYNEQYF

v_call: TRBV20-1
j_call: TRBJ2-1
clone_size: few
d_call: TRBD2
cdr3_nt: TGCAGTGCTAGAGGGTACGGGGGGACCCTCCCTCTCGATGAGCAGTTCTTC
cdr3_aa: CSARGYGGTLPLDEQFF

v_call: TRBV28
j_call: TRBJ1-4
clone_size: few
d_call: NA
cdr3_nt: TGTGCCAGCAGTGCCGGGGGATCTGAAAAACTGTTTTTT
cdr3_aa: CASSAGGSEKLFF

v_call: TRBV12-3/TRBV12-4
j_call: TRBJ2-1
clone_size: few
d_call: NA
cdr3_nt: TGTGCCAGCAGCTGGACAGCAGTCAATGAGCAGTTCTTC
cdr3_aa: CASSWTAVNEQFF

v_call: TRBV20-1
j_call: TRBJ2-6
clone_size: NA
d_call: NA
cdr3_nt: TGCAGTGCTAGACCGGGGGCCCGACTAGCAGCTGGGGCCAACGTCCTGACTTTC
cdr3_aa: CSARPGARLAAGANVLTF

v_call: TRBV5-1
j_call: TRBJ2-3
clone_size: NA
d_call: NA
cdr3_nt: TGCGCCAGCAGCTTGTACGCTAGGACAGATACGCAGTATTTT
cdr3_aa: CASSLYARTDTQYF

v_call: TRBV2
j_call: TRBJ2-5
clone_size: NA
d_call: TRBD1
cdr3_nt: TGTGCCAGCAGTCCGGACAGGACCAGGCAGGAGACCCAGTACTTC
cdr3_aa: CASSPDRTRQETQYF

v_call: TRBV29-1
j_call: TRBJ2-1
clone_size: once
d_call: TRBD1
cdr3_nt: TGCAGCGTGCGACAGGGGGCTGGCAATGAGCAGTTCTTC
cdr3_aa: CSVRQGAGNEQFF

v_call: TRBV4-3
j_call: TRBJ2-5
clone_size: few
d_call: NA
cdr3_nt: TGCGCCAGCAGCCAAGATCGGTTAGCAGGGGGGGGAGAGACCCAGTACTTC
cdr3_aa: CASSQDRLAGGGETQYF

v_call: TRBV3-1
j_call: TRBJ2-6
clone_size: few
d_call: NA
cdr3_nt: TGTGCCAGCAGCCAAGATTTTAGGGCATCAGGGGCCAACGTCCTGACTTTC
cdr3_aa: CASSQDFRASGANVLTF

v_call: TRBV6-2/TRBV6-3
j_call: TRBJ2-2
clone_size: NA
d_call: TRBD1
cdr3_nt: TGTGCCAGCAGCTTCAGGGGGCTCTCGACCGGGGAGCTGTTTTTT
cdr3_aa: CASSFRGLSTGELFF

v_call: TRBV29-1
j_call: TRBJ2-6
clone_size: NA
d_call: NA
cdr3_nt: TGCAGCGTTGAAGATGGGGTAAGGGCCAACGTCCTGACTTTC
cdr3_aa: CSVEDGVRANVLTF

v_call: TRBV29-1
j_call: TRBJ2-5
clone_size: NA
d_call: NA
cdr3_nt: TGCAGCGTTGAAGGGTCATTCGGGGAGACCCAGTACTTC
cdr3_aa: CSVEGSFGETQYF

v_call: TRBV7-9
j_call: TRBJ2-5
clone_size: NA
d_call: NA
cdr3_nt: TGTGCCAGCAGCCCCAGACAGGCCCTCCAAGAGACCCAGTACTTC
cdr3_aa: CASSPRQALQETQYF

v_call: TRBV6-1
j_call: TRBJ1-5
clone_size: NA
d_call: TRBD1
cdr3_nt: TGTGCCAGCAGAACCCTCAGGACAGGGGGCCTCAATCAGCCCCAGCATTTT
cdr3_aa: CASRTLRTGGLNQPQHF

v_call: TRBV4-3
j_call: TRBJ1-2
clone_size: NA
d_call: TRBD1
cdr3_nt: TGCGCCAGCAGCCATCCCGACAGGGGGCGCCCCGAGGATGGCTACACCTTC
cdr3_aa: CASSHPDRGRPEDGYTF